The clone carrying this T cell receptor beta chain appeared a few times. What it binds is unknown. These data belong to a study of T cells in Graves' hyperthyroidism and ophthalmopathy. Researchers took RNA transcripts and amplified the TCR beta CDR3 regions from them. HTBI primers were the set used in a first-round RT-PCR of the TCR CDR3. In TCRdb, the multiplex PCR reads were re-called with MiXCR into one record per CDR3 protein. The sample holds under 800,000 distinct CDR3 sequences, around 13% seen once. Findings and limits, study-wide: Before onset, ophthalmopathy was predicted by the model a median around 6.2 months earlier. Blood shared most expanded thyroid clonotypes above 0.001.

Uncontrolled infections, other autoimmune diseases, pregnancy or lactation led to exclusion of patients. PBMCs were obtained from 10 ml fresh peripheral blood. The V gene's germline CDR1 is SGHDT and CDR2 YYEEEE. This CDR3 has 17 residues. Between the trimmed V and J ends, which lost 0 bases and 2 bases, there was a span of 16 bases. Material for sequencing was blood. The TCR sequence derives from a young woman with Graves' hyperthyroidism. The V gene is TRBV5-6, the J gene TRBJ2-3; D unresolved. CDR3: CASSLDSLQEPTDTQYF. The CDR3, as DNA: TGTGCCAGCAGCTTGGACAGTCTCCAAGAACCCACAGATACGCAGTATTTT.